This T cell receptor (beta chain) was sequenced during a study of blood T cell repertoires in COVID-19. Clones were read by immunoSEQ multiplex PCR, and TCRdb kept only the in-frame ones, dropping some. The top ten clones hold 1% to 1.5% of a sample with approximately 150,000 clones, less than 90% of them seen once. CDR1 and CDR2 (germline): SNHLY, FYNNEI. This CDR3 is 13 amino acids long. The table lists this clone with many counts. Sequence at one end of the junction differs from germline and may be a read error. Adults between roughly 18 and 95 years of age took part from approximately 24 US areas. Participants were placed into cohorts based on the clinical history they reported.

The sequence came from a human donor with acute COVID-19. The donor label of this sample is uncertain. The material sequenced was PBMCs or T cells enriched from blood (not recorded which). The chain employs TRBV2 and TRBJ2-7; 7 bases fit TRBD1. In DNA form, the CDR3 reads TGTGCCAGCACTGAAGGGGGCATCAGCGAGCAGTACTTC. This codes for CASTEGGISEQYF.